This T cell receptor beta chain was observed in a study of T cell responses to AZD1222 COVID-19 vaccine. The study, taken as a whole, reports: Seropositive AZD1222 recipients at baseline numbered only five or six. White British people made up most donors, females outnumbered males, and clonal diversity was possibly underestimated.

In regard to this clone: Its antigen remains unknown.

Germline CDR1 is SEHNR and CDR2 is FQNEAQ (reference sequence). V shed 3 bases and J shed 6 bases, with 9 bases lying between them. The CDR3 is 12 amino acids. Here immunoSEQ multiplex PCR was the method, and the copy in TCRdb shows in-frame clones only, minus some. The sample includes some 140,000 clones, around 90% of them seen just once. This TCR was recovered from an adult in good health. Sequences were derived from peripheral blood, sampled on day 0 of AZD1222 vaccination. V and J are TRBV7-9 and TRBJ2-7, with D maybe TRBD1 (6 bases). The DNA for the CDR3 is TGTGCCAGCAGCTTCCCACAGGGCGAGCAGTACTTC. As protein: CASSFPQGEQYF.